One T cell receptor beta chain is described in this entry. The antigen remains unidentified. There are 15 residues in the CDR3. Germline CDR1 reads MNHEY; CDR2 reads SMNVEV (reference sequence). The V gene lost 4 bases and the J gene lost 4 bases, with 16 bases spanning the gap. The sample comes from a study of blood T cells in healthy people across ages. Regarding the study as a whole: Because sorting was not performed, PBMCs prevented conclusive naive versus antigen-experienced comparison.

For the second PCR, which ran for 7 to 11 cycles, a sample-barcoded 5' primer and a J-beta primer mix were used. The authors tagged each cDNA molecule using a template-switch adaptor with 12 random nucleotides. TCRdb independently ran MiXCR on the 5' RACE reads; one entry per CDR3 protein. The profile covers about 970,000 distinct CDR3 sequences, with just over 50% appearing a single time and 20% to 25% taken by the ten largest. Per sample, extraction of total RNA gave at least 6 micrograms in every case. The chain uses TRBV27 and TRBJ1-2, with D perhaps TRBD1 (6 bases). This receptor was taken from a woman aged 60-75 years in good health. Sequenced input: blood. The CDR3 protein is CASSSSGGGSYGYTF. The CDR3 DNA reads TGTGCCAGCAGTTCCTCGGGGGGGGGCAGCTATGGCTACACCTTC.